This TCR beta chain was sequenced in a study of spatial heterogeneity in lung cancer (dated by TCRdb to about 2019). Context from the whole study: More beta-chain than alpha-chain transcripts were consistently detected, likely reflecting higher beta-chain transcript abundance. In the raw uncorrected reads, each unique combination of TCR and UMI appeared more than ten times on average. In non-small cell lung cancer, the study made a quantitative comparison of TCR alpha and beta repertoires among multiple tumor regions, matched nontumor lung and blood. Nonsynonymous mutation counts, determined by whole-exome sequencing of tumor tissue, were related to TCR repertoire features. At surgery, both alpha and beta chains were TCR-sequenced in under 250 tumor regions, fewer than 85 matched nontumor lung samples and around 50 PBMC samples.

Interpreted using the paper, the time point label stands for: sample taken at primary tumor resection. TCR sequencing used whole RNA extracted from tumor and nontumor lung tissue, or from cryopreserved PBMC samples, without cell sorting. Donors were about 70 patients with early-stage, untreated non-small cell lung cancer from the lung TRACERx cohort. Only patients with enough RNA available from two or more tumor regions were chosen for TCR sequencing. Results and caveats for the whole study, not just this receptor: Additional single-cell paired TCR alpha and beta sequencing was considered necessary to confirm, at a functional level, the hypothesis that regional TCRs recognize regional mutations. Ubiquitous expanded tumor TCRs were found in blood more often at tumor resection than at routine follow-up.

The library came from 5' RACE. Sequenced on a NextSeq 500. In the TCR library protocol, a unique molecular identifier was attached to each TCR cDNA molecule so that PCR and sequencing errors could be corrected. From the authors' description of their analysis: TCR identification, UMI-based error correction and CDR3 extraction were all carried out with Decombinator tools. TCRs above a frequency of 2 per 1,000, corresponding to the top 1% of the tumor frequency distribution, were defined as expanded. Renyi diversity was calculated using the R vegan package after each repertoire was subsampled 100 times to 5,000 TCRs. CDR3 similarity networks were built from amino acid triplet string-kernel similarity, connecting CDR3s with pairwise similarity above 0.82. TCRdb reran the public reads through fastp at Q25 and MiXCR, keeping productive beta chains. A single entry per CDR3 protein holds the most common genes and DNA from its merged rows. The V and J calls reflect TCRdb's pipeline rather than the authors' work. In this sample the table shows over 25,000 distinct CDR3 sequences, around 9.2% of which occur a single time. The ten largest clones take up 35% to 40% of the sample.

A note on this clonotype: Its recognized antigen is unknown. Qualities for individual bases were not recorded, and no much larger clone is one base off.

The germline V and J ends show losses of 5 bases and 9 bases respectively, and no gene match explains 11 bases of the junction. The CDR1 and CDR2 encoded by the germline V gene (reference sequence) are DFQATT and SNEGSKA. From the cysteine up to the phenylalanine, the CDR3 has a length of 14 residues. The only DNA kept is the CDR3, 42 bases in frame from the first base. The sequence links TRBV20-1 to TRBJ1-1, with 11 bases matching TRBD1. The sequencing used PBMCs, collected at surgery. This clonotype was sampled from a female donor with early-stage non-small cell lung cancer. Here is the DNA: TGCAGTGCTGGACAGGGGGCCCGGTCCGAGCAAGCTTTCTTT. This is translated as CSAGQGARSEQAFF.